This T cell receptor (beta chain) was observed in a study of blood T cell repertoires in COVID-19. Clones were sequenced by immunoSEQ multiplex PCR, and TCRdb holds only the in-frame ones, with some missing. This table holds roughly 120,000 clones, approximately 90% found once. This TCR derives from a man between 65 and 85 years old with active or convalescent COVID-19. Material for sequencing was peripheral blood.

CDR3 coding DNA: TGTGCCAGCTCGTCGACCACAGGGCTCTCTGGAAACACCATATATTTT. Translated, it gives CASSSTTGLSGNTIYF. The chain links TRBV18 to TRBJ1-3; D perhaps matches TRBD1 (6 bases). Germline V gene data show CDR1 as KGHSH and CDR2 as LQKENI. This CDR3 comprises 16 residues. V shed 6 bases and J shed 0 bases, with 15 bases lying between them.